Listed here is a single T cell receptor (beta chain). Its specific antigen is unknown. No quality values exist for individual bases; no much larger clone is one base distant. The Qiagen DNeasy kit was used to extract genomic DNA both from unsorted PBMCs and from the negatively selected CD4+ and CD8+ fractions. Amplification of TCR beta CDR3 regions was done by immunoSEQ multiplex PCR with primers that anneal to V and J segments. A synthetic immune receptor repertoire was used to minimize amplification bias, and any residual bias was removed computationally once sequencing was done. Per the authors' processing: Repertoire diversity was quantified as the Shannon entropy index using custom Python scripts. Unsorted, CD4+ and CD8+ repertoires were analyzed separately, except in combined analyses where CD4+ and CD8+ sequences were merged in silico. Clonal expansion was defined as at least a 2-fold frequency increase after treatment relative to C1D1, with a pseudocount of 0.5 for undetected baseline clones. Singleton clones were defined as clones with 0 or 1 copy at C1D1, and non-singleton clones were defined as clones with 2 or more copies. Clones expanded in unsorted samples were assigned a CD4+, CD8+ or unknown annotation through matching of protein sequences in sorted samples from the same patient. Diversity changes from C1D1 to C4D1 were tested in paired samples using Wilcoxon tests. TCRdb obtained this table from immuneACCESS and retained in-frame rearrangements with V and J assigned. These tables miss some clones; where compared with another copy, unresolved V genes account for less than half of the shortfall, and the remainder is unexplained. That table supplies the V and J calls and clone size; D and trimming were determined from the DNA. This sample comprises about 64,000 clones, roughly 89% of them detected only once. The top ten hold under 13% of the sample.

V loses 11 bases, J loses 2 bases, and the germline ends lie 13 bases apart. Counted from cysteine to phenylalanine, this CDR3 has 12 amino acids. Only the CDR3 DNA stays, 36 bases, in frame from base 1. CDR1 and CDR2 are drawn from the germline V gene: SNHLY, FYNNEI. Taken with the paper, the label for time point translates to: cycle 4 day 1 (C4D1), after 5 to 7 weeks of nivolumab. Every trial patient had relapsed following autologous stem cell transplantation, and prior brentuximab vedotin exposure was what differed among cohorts A, B and C. The trial cohort included 50 to 60 patients with relapsed/refractory classical Hodgkin lymphoma, and each patient had a best overall response of complete response, partial response or progressive disease. Trial patients were treated with single-agent nivolumab in the multi-cohort phase II CheckMate 205 trial. Best overall response was determined by an independent review committee according to the 2007 International Working Group response criteria. Trial PBMCs were collected just before the start of nivolumab (C1D1) and during therapy at cycle 2 day 1 and cycle 4 day 1. Peripheral blood was collected in 8 mL Vacutainer Cell Preparation Tubes, from which PBMCs were isolated by centrifugation and then cryopreserved.

The data are from a study of PD-1 blockade in classical Hodgkin lymphoma (TCRdb year 2020). Looking at the study overall: Nivolumab dosing was 3 mg/kg intravenously every 2 weeks, continuing until either disease progression or unacceptable toxicity. A peripheral blood immune signature of response to PD-1 blockade in classical Hodgkin lymphoma was defined using TCR beta sequencing and CyTOF.

General conclusions and limits of the study: Patients starting nivolumab less than 1 year after ASCT had lower diversity and were excluded from later analyses to avoid confounding by immune reconstitution. Only a single clinical trial cohort was studied, and what caused the repertoire differences, possibly disease activity or prior therapy, remained undefined. Trial patients achieving complete response had baseline diversity similar to newly diagnosed patients, whereas partial responders and progressors had significantly lower diversity. Baseline TCR diversity was reported as lower in newly diagnosed patients than in healthy donors, and lower still in relapsed/refractory patients. CD4+ but not CD8+ TCR diversity rose significantly by C4D1 (p=0.0027 vs p=0.16), most apparent in complete responders (p=0.02).

The TCR originated in a human donor with classical Hodgkin lymphoma. The chain is made from TRBV2 and TRBJ2-7; the D call could be TRBD1 or TRBD2, with each sharing 6 bases. This sample comprised peripheral blood mononuclear cells (PBMCs), obtained before the fourth cycle of nivolumab. The DNA sequence is given as TGTGCCGTTTCGGGGGCGACCTACGAGCAGTACTTC. Its protein product is CAVSGATYEQYF.